This T cell receptor (beta chain) is drawn from a study of blood T cell repertoires in COVID-19. This clone was seen a single time. This CDR3 has 13 residues. Trimming removed 3 bases from V and 6 bases from J, with 8 bases in between. Germline V gene data show CDR1 as SNHLY and CDR2 as FYNNEI. Profiled with immunoSEQ multiplex PCR; TCRdb holds only in-frame clones, not every one. The sample lists 13,000 or so clones, approximately 90% occurring once. The sequence derives from a human donor in a cohort sampled during active COVID-19. The sequenced sample was peripheral blood. The rearrangement joins TRBV2 to TRBJ1-4; D not resolved. The CDR3 DNA follows: TGTGCCAGCAGTGATTGGCTTGATGAAAAACTGTTTTTT. Translation gives CASSDWLDEKLFF.